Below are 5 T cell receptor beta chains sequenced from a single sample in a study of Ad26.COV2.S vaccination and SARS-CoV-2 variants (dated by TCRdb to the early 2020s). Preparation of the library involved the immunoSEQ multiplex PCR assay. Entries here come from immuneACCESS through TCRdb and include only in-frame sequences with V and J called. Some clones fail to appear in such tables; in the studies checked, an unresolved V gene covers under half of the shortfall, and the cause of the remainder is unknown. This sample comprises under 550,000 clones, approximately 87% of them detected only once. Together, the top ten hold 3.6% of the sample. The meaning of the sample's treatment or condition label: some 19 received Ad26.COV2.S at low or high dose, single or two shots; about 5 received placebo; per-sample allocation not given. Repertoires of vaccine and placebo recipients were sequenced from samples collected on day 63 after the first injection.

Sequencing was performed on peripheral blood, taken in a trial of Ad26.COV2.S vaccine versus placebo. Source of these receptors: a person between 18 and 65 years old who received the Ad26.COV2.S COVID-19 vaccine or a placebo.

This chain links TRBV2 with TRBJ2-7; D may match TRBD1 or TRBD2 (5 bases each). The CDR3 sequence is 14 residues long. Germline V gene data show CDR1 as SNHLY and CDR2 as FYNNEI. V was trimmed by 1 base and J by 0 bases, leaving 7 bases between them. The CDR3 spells CASSEEGSSYEQYF. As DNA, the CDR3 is TGTGCCAGCAGTGAAGAGGGGAGCTCCTACGAGCAGTACTTC. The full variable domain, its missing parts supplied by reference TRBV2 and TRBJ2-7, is EPEVTQTPSHQVTQMGQEVILRCVPISNHLYFYWYRQILGQKVEFLVSFYNNEISEKSEIFDDQFSVERPDGSNFTLKIRSTKLEDSAMYFCASSEEGSSYEQYFGPGTRLTVT.

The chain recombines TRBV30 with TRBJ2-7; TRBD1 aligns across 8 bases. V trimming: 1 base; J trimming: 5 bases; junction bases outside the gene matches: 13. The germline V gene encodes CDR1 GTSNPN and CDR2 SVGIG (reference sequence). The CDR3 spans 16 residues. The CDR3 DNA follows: TGTGCCTGGAGTGACAGGCGACAGGGGCCCGGGGACGAGCAGTACTTC. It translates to CAWSDRRQGPGDEQYF.

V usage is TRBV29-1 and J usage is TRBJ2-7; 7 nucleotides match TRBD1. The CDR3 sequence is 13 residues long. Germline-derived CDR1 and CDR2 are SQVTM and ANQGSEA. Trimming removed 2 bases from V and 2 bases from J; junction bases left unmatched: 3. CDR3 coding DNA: TGCAGCGTTGAAAACAGGGGCACCTACGAGCAGTACTTC. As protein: CSVENRGTYEQYF.

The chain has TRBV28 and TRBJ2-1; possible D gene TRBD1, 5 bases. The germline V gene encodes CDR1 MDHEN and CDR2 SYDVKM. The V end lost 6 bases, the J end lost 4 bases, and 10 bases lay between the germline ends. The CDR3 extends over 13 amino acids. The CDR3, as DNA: TGTGCCAGCAGCCAGGGTCCTTACAATGAGCAGTTCTTC. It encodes CASSQGPYNEQFF.

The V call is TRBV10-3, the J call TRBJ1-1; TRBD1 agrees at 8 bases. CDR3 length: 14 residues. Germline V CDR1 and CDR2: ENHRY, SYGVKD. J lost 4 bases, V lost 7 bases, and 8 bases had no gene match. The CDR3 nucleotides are TGTGCCATCATCTCGGACAGGGAGGGCACTGAAGCTTTCTTT. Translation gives CAIISDREGTEAFF.